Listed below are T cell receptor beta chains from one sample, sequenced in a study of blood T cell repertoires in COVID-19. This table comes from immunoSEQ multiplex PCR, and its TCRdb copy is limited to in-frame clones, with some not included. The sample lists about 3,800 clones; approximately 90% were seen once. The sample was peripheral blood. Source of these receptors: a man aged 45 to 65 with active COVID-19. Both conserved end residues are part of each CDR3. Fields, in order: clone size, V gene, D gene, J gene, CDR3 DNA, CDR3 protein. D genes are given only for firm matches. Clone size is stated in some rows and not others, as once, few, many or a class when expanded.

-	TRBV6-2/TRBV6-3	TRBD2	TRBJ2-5	TGTGCCAGCAGTTACTCTATTCTAGCGGGAGGGCAAGAGACCCAGTACTTC	CASSYSILAGGQETQYF
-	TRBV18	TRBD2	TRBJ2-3	TGTGCCAGCTCACCAATAGCGGGAGGTGTTACAGATACGCAGTATTTT	CASSPIAGGVTDTQYF
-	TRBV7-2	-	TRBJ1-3	TGTGCCAGCACCCTCCTGGGGCGCTCTGGAAACACCATATATTTT	CASTLLGRSGNTIYF
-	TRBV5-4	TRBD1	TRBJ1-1	TGTGCCAGCAGCTTGGACAGGGGGAACACTGAAGCTTTCTTT	CASSLDRGNTEAFF
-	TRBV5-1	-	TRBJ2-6	TGCGCCAGCAGCTTGGCCTTGGGGGCCAACGTCCTGACTTTC	CASSLALGANVLTF
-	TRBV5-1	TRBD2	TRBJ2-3	TGCGCCAGCAGCTCGGGAGGTGCGGATGATGATACGCAGTATTTT	CASSSGGADDDTQYF
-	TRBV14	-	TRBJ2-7	TGTGCCAGCAGCCAAGATCGGGGGAATAGGAACGAGCAGTACTTC	CASSQDRGNRNEQYF
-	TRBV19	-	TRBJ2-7	TGTGCCAGTAGTCAGTCCCGCTCCTACGAGCAGTACTTC	CASSQSRSYEQYF
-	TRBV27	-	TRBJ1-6	TGTGCCAGCAGTCCCCTAGGGGTGTTGAATTCACCCCTCCACTTT	CASSPLGVLNSPLHF
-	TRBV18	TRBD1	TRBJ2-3	TGTGCCAGCTCACCGGGGCAGGGGGCGCTGGATACGCAGTATTTT	CASSPGQGALDTQYF
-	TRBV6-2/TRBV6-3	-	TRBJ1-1	TGTGCCAGCAGCCTAACTCCAGGGCGAACTGAAGCTTTCTTT	CASSLTPGRTEAFF
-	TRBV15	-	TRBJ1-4	TGTGCCACCAGCAGAGGGGGCCTTTCAGAAAAACTGTTTTTT	CATSRGGLSEKLFF
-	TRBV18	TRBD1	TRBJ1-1	TGTGCCAGCTCACCACCGGACAGGAGCCTCACTGAAGCTTTCTTT	CASSPPDRSLTEAFF
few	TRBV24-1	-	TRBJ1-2	TGTGCCACCAGTGATTTCAGGGTGGGCTACACCTTC	CATSDFRVGYTF
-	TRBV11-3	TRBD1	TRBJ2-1	TGTGCCAGCAGCATCGGGACAGGCCCACCTCCCTACAATGAGCAGTTCTTC	CASSIGTGPPPYNEQFF
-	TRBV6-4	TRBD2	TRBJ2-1	TGTGCCAGCAGTGTGGTAGCGGGAAGCAATGAGCAGTTCTTC	CASSVVAGSNEQFF
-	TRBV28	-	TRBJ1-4	TGTGCCAGCAGTTTAGGTCGGACCAGGGGAACTAATGAAAAACTGTTTTTT	CASSLGRTRGTNEKLFF
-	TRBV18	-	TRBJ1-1	TGTGCCAGCTCGCGGACAGCGAACACTGAAGCTTTCTTT	CASSRTANTEAFF
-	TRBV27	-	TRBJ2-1	TGTGCCAGCACCCCCGGGTTAGCGGCACCATACAATGAGCAGTTCTTC	CASTPGLAAPYNEQFF
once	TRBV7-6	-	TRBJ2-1	TGTGCCAGCAGCTTGCAGGGGGGCGCCAACAATGAGCAGTTCTTC	CASSLQGGANNEQFF
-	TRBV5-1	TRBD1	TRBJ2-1	TGCGCCAGCAGCCCAGACAGGGGATCGGGCAATGAGCAGTTCTTC	CASSPDRGSGNEQFF
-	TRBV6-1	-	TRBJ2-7	TGTGCCAGCAGTGAAGCCCCGGGGGGCCACGAGCAGTACTTC	CASSEAPGGHEQYF
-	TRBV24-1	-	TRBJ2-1	TGTGCCACCAGTGATTTGAAGGTTTTAGCGAGGAATGAGCAGTTCTTC	CATSDLKVLARNEQFF
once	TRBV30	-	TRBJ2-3	TGTGCCTGGAGTACGAGGGCGCAGTATTTT	CAWSTRAQYF
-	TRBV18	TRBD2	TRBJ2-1	TGTGCCAGCTCACCATCGACTAGCGGGAGTCTGGATGAGCAGTTCTTC	CASSPSTSGSLDEQFF
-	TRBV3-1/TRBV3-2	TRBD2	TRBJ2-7	TGTGCCAGCAGCCAACAGCGGGGCTACTACGAGCAGTACTTC	CASSQQRGYYEQYF
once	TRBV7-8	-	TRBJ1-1	TGTGCCAGCAGCCGAGCCAGCGAACGCGCGGGGGCTCCGAGGGGTAGAGACACTGAAGCTTTCTTT	CASSRASERAGAPRGRDTEAFF
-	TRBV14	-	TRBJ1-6	TGTGCCAGCAGCCAAAGGAGCTCCTATAATTCACCCCTCCACTTT	CASSQRSSYNSPLHF
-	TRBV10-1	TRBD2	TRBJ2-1	TGCGCCAGCGCTGGTAAGCGGGAGGGTGAGCAGTTCTTC	CASAGKREGEQFF
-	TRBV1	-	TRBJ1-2	TGCACCAGCAGCCACGGACAGGCGGATGGCTACACCTTC	CTSSHGQADGYTF
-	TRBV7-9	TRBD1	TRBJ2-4	TGTGCCAGCAGCTTACGGACAGGAGTTGACATTCAGTACTTC	CASSLRTGVDIQYF
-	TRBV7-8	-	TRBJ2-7	TGTGCCAGCAGCTTAGGTCTCTCAGTCTACGAGCAGTACTTC	CASSLGLSVYEQYF
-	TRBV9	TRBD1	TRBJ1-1	TGTGCCAGCAGTCTAGAGGGGGCCTCTGAAGCTTTCTTT	CASSLEGASEAFF
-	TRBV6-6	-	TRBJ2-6	TGTGCCAGCAGTCGTCCAACACAGGGAACTGGGGCCAACGTCCTGACTTTC	CASSRPTQGTGANVLTF
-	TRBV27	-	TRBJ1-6	TGTGCCAGCAGTATTTCAAGTGGGGGCTCACCCCTCCACTTT	CASSISSGGSPLHF
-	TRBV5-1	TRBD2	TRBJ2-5	TGCGCCAGCAGTCCCCTAGCGGTGGAAGAGACCCAGTACTTC	CASSPLAVEETQYF
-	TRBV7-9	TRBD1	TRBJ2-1	TGTGCCAGCAGCGACAGCCTGGGACAGAACAATGAGCAGTTCTTC	CASSDSLGQNNEQFF
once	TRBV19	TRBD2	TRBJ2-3	TGTGCCAGTAGTAGCGGACTAGCGGCAGATACGCAGTATTTT	CASSSGLAADTQYF
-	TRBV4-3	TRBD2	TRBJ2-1	TGCGCCAGCAGCCCCCTAGCGGGTCACTACAATGAGCAGTTCTTC	CASSPLAGHYNEQFF
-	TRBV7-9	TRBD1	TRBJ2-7	TGTGCCAGCAGCCGTCCCCCCCGGGACAGGGGGCCCTACGAGCAGTACTTC	CASSRPPRDRGPYEQYF
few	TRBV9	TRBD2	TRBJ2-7	TGTGCCAGCAGCTCTACCGGGACTAGTGTCGAGCAGTACTTC	CASSSTGTSVEQYF